This T cell receptor (beta chain) was sequenced in a study of blood T cell repertoires in COVID-19. Study-level background: Specimens from acute and convalescent COVID-19 originated in the United States, Italy and Spain. T cells, B-cell-depleted T cells, or PBMCs provided the cDNA or gDNA that served as material.

Source study methods: Reference gene primer amplification yielded estimated nucleated cell counts. Repertoires were generated with immunoSEQ multiplex PCR, while TCRdb's copy carries only in-frame clones and drops some. That table supplies the V and J calls and clone size; D and trimming were determined from the DNA. This sample has 250,000 or so clones; roughly 86% occur once, and the top ten carry about 4%. Per the germline V gene, CDR1 is LGHNA and CDR2 is YNFKEQ. V shed 6 bases and J 0 bases; nucleotides not matched to a gene: 2. The CDR3 has 14 residues. This clone was seen a handful of times. This chain connects TRBV4-2 to TRBJ1-5, with 7 bases lining up with TRBD1. The material sequenced was peripheral blood. The receptor was isolated from a man aged 50-60 years with acute or convalescent COVID-19. For the CDR3, the DNA is TGTGCCAGCAGGGGACAGAATAGCAATCAGCCCCAGCATTTT. Translation gives CASRGQNSNQPQHF.